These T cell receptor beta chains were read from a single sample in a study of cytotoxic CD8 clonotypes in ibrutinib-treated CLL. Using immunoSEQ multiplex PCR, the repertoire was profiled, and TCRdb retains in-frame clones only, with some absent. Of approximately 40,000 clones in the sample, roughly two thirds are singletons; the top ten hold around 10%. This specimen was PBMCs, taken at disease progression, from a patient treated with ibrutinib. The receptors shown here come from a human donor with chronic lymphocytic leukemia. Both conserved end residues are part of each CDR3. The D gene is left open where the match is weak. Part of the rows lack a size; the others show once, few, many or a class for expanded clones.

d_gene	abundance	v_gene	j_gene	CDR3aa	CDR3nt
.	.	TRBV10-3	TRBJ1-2	CAISVGPRYGYTF	TGTGCCATCAGTGTAGGGCCGCGATATGGCTACACCTTC
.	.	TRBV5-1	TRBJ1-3	CASSYGNTIYF	TGCGCCAGCAGCTACGGAAACACCATATATTTT
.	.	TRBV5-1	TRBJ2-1	CASRQATISSYNEQFF	TGCGCCAGCAGGCAGGCGACTATAAGCTCCTACAATGAGCAGTTCTTC
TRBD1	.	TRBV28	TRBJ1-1	CAGTRGTANTEAFF	TGTGCCGGGACTCGAGGGACAGCGAACACTGAAGCTTTCTTT
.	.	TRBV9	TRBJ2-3	CASSATYRTDTQYF	TGTGCCAGCAGCGCGACCTACAGAACAGATACGCAGTATTTT
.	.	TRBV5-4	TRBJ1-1	CASSWGGENTEAFF	TGTGCCAGCAGCTGGGGAGGGGAGAACACTGAAGCTTTCTTT
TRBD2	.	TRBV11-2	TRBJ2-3	CASSAEGRESPDTQYF	TGTGCCAGCAGCGCCGAGGGGCGGGAGTCCCCAGATACGCAGTATTTT
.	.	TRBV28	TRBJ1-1	CASSLRQAAFF	TGTGCCAGCAGTCTTCGGCAAGCCGCTTTCTTT
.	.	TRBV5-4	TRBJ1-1	CASSFPQNTEAFF	TGTGCCAGCAGCTTTCCGCAGAACACTGAAGCTTTCTTT
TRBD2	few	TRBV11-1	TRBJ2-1	CASSASGGLNEQFF	TGTGCCAGCAGCGCTAGCGGGGGCCTCAATGAGCAGTTCTTC
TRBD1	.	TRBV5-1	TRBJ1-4	CASSLGDSFNEKLFF	TGCGCCAGCAGCTTGGGGGACAGCTTTAATGAAAAACTGTTTTTT
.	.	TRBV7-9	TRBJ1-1	CASEKGNTEAFF	TGTGCCAGCGAAAAGGGGAACACTGAAGCTTTCTTT
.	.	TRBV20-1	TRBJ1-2	CSAAGDTF	TGCAGTGCTGCCGGAGACACCTTC
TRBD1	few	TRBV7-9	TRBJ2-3	CASSLTLTGADTQYF	TGTGCCAGCAGCTTAACCCTGACAGGGGCAGATACGCAGTATTTT
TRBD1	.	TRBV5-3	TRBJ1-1	CARSFSRGGTEAFF	TGTGCCAGAAGCTTTAGCAGGGGGGGCACTGAAGCTTTCTTT
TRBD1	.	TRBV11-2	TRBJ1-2	CASSPLRGSGGYTF	TGTGCCAGCAGCCCCCTCAGGGGGTCCGGTGGCTACACCTTC
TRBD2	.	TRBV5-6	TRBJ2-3	CASSLAGAGKQYF	TGTGCCAGCAGCTTGGCCGGAGCGGGGAAGCAGTATTTT
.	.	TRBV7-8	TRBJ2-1	CASAIPYSSNEQFF	TGTGCCAGCGCCATCCCGTATTCTTCCAATGAGCAGTTCTTC
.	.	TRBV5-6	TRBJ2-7	CASSLLEAYEQYF	TGTGCCAGCAGCTTGTTAGAAGCCTACGAGCAGTACTTC
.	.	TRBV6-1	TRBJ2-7	CASRQRVGSYEQYF	TGTGCCAGCCGACAAAGGGTGGGCTCCTACGAGCAGTACTTC
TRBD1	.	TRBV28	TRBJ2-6	CASSSGQGAWGANVLTF	TGTGCCAGCAGTTCGGGACAGGGGGCGTGGGGGGCCAACGTCCTGACTTTC
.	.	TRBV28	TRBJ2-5	CASSFLRGPPPQETQYF	TGTGCCAGCAGTTTTCTCAGGGGCCCGCCCCCCCAAGAGACCCAGTACTTC
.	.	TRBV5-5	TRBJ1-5	CASSLRESNQPQHF	TGTGCCAGCAGCTTACGGGAAAGCAATCAGCCCCAGCATTTT
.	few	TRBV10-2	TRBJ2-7	CASSPTNPREQYF	TGCGCCAGCAGCCCCACAAACCCGAGGGAGCAGTACTTC
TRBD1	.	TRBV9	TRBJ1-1	CASSVDRATEAFF	TGTGCCAGCAGCGTTGACAGGGCCACTGAAGCTTTCTTT
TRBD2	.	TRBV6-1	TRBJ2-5	CASSEMRGGQETQYF	TGTGCCAGCAGTGAAATGCGGGGGGGCCAAGAGACCCAGTACTTC
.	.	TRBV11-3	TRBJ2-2	CASSSPTGELFF	TGTGCCAGCAGCTCCCCCACCGGGGAGCTGTTTTTT
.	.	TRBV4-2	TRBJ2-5	CASSQDRGRETQYF	TGTGCCAGCAGCCAAGATCGGGGGAGGGAGACCCAGTACTTC
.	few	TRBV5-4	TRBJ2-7	CASSPPGGNEQYF	TGTGCCAGCAGCCCTCCCGGAGGAAACGAGCAGTACTTC
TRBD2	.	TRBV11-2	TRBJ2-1	CASSLGRGLAGEQFF	TGTGCCAGCAGCTTAGGAAGGGGACTAGCGGGAGAGCAGTTCTTC
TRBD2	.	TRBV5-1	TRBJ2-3	CASSFGLAGLTDTQYF	TGCGCCAGCAGCTTTGGACTAGCGGGGTTGACAGATACGCAGTATTTT
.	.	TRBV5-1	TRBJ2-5	CASSLMGQGRRETQYF	TGCGCCAGCAGCTTGATGGGGCAGGGGAGGCGAGAGACCCAGTACTTC
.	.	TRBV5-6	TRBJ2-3	CASSDLADTQYF	TGTGCCAGCAGCGACTTGGCAGATACGCAGTATTTT
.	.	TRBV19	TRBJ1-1	CASSIGAENTEAFF	TGTGCCAGTAGTATTGGCGCAGAGAACACTGAAGCTTTCTTT
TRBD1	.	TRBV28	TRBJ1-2	CASSSQGNGYTF	TGTGCCAGCAGTTCACAGGGGAATGGCTACACCTTC
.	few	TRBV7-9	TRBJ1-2	CASSRERGAGFYGYTF	TGTGCCAGCAGCCGAGAACGTGGGGCAGGGTTCTATGGCTACACCTTC
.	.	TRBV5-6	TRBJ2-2	CASSSITVVELFF	TGTGCCAGCAGCTCCATCACGGTAGTGGAGCTGTTTTTT
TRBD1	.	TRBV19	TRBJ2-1	CASSSGTGEDEQFF	TGTGCCAGTAGTTCCGGGACAGGGGAGGATGAGCAGTTCTTC
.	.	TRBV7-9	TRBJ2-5	CASSLDAGRGETQYF	TGTGCCAGCAGCTTAGATGCAGGGAGAGGGGAGACCCAGTACTTC
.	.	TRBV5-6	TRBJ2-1	CASSLISGYNEQFF	TGTGCCAGCAGCTTGATCAGCGGTTACAATGAGCAGTTCTTC